These T cell receptor beta chains were read from a single sample in a study of CD8 T cells in Susac syndrome. TCRdb re-called the immunoSEQ multiplex PCR reads through MiXCR, storing one row per CDR3 protein. The table includes some 400,000 distinct CDR3 sequences, roughly 85% detected once. The sequenced material came from CD8+ T cells from PBMCs. The receptors originated from a human donor with multiple sclerosis. The conserved cysteine and the conserved F or W are not part of the CDR3 here. D genes are given only for firm matches.

TRBV5-1	TRBJ2-3	TRBD2	ASSLEGPSGSWDTQY
TRBV6-1	TRBJ2-3	-	ASTSGPTSSTDTQY
TRBV6-6	TRBJ2-7	-	ASSTVGGRATYEQY
TRBV30	TRBJ2-1	-	AWSASDYNEQF
TRBV7-2	TRBJ2-3	-	ASSLDLRLTRTDTQY
TRBV12-3/TRBV12-4	TRBJ2-7	TRBD1	ASSLGPGQGQGEQY
TRBV14	TRBJ2-3	TRBD2	ASSQILAEFTDTQY
TRBV12-3/TRBV12-4	TRBJ2-2	-	ASSTTLDTGELF
TRBV9	TRBJ2-3	-	ASSVVGGTDTQY
TRBV27	TRBJ2-1	TRBD1	ASRDRVNEQF
TRBV10-2	TRBJ2-1	-	AGRAPGYNEQF
TRBV12-3/TRBV12-4	TRBJ2-7	-	ASSTTVYEQY
TRBV4-1	TRBJ1-1	-	ASSRVDLGSTEAF
TRBV6-4	TRBJ2-1	TRBD2	ASSPRTSENEQF
TRBV5-1	TRBJ1-2	-	ASSWFGEGYT
TRBV9	TRBJ2-6	-	ASSVAGSGANVLT
TRBV25-1	TRBJ2-3	TRBD1	ASNPGQATDTQY
TRBV27	TRBJ2-7	TRBD1	ASSLSIQGRGPYEQY
TRBV10-3	TRBJ2-3	TRBD2	AISELGLAGGDTQY
TRBV6-1	TRBJ2-5	-	ASSENIGEETQY
TRBV10-2	TRBJ2-5	-	ASSESVLGIQETQY
TRBV2	TRBJ2-6	-	ALIGSGANVLT
TRBV5-6	TRBJ2-1	-	ASSFDEHWSSYNEQF
TRBV13	TRBJ2-2	TRBD1	ASSFDGTGITGELF
TRBV4-1	TRBJ2-1	-	ASSRTQGSNEQF
TRBV3-1	TRBJ1-2	TRBD1	ASSQISSYRGDGYT
TRBV7-8	TRBJ2-2	TRBD2	AGSSGLARLNTGELF
TRBV6-1	TRBJ2-3	TRBD1	ASSGRRQGADTQY
TRBV4-1	TRBJ2-7	-	ASSSIMDNSYEQY
TRBV5-6	TRBJ1-1	TRBD1	ASSASPGQDDSDTEAF
TRBV28	TRBJ2-1	TRBD1	ASSGRGQGYNEQF
TRBV27	TRBJ1-5	TRBD1	ASSLSGQGRMGQPQH
TRBV2	TRBJ2-1	-	ASSLMDYNEQF
TRBV6-2/TRBV6-3	TRBJ2-7	-	ASRDSGTETYEQY
TRBV6-1	TRBJ2-7	-	ASSEAAFYEQY
TRBV6-5	TRBJ2-7	-	ASSYSEGSPYEQY
TRBV28	TRBJ1-1	-	ASSFPGTQAF
TRBV11-3	TRBJ2-2	-	ASSNRDKGEELF
TRBV6-2/TRBV6-3	TRBJ2-1	TRBD1	ASSRQGYDEQF
TRBV2	TRBJ2-7	TRBD1	ASSVPGQGLIEQY
TRBV6-5	TRBJ2-7	-	ASSYQGFHEQY
TRBV19	TRBJ2-7	-	ASSFGVADPYSYEQY
TRBV6-5	TRBJ2-1	-	ASSYLDRIHNEQF
TRBV19	TRBJ1-2	-	ASREREWHGYT
TRBV12-3/TRBV12-4	TRBJ1-2	-	ASSSSRDWANYGYT
TRBV4-1	TRBJ2-2	-	ASSQEFLPGELF
TRBV19	TRBJ1-3	TRBD1	ASSMDEGADGNTIY
TRBV30	TRBJ2-2	-	ACHGVNTGELF
TRBV27	TRBJ1-2	TRBD1	ASSSTGQTYYGYT
TRBV27	TRBJ2-3	TRBD1	ASSLFQGAPFLNTDTQY
TRBV4-1	TRBJ2-7	-	ASSQGGAKSFDEQY
TRBV6-5	TRBJ2-1	-	ASSSNDDSYNEQF
TRBV4-1	TRBJ2-7	TRBD1	ASSQDRWGEQY
TRBV4-1	TRBJ2-3	TRBD1	ASSQDLSDVWDRTDTQY
TRBV19	TRBJ2-1	TRBD2	ASSIPPSGSLYNEQF
TRBV5-4	TRBJ2-3	TRBD2	ASITSGSTDTQY
TRBV6-5	TRBJ2-1	TRBD2	ASSWPSGRGSEQF
TRBV20-1	TRBJ1-2	TRBD1	SAFRPGQGDYGYT
TRBV29-1	TRBJ2-7	-	SVNTQGLYEQY